The clone carrying this T cell receptor (beta chain) was seen at least ten times. This sample is drawn from a study of T cells in Graves' hyperthyroidism and ophthalmopathy. Amplification targeted TCR beta CDR3 regions from RNA transcripts. HTBI primers were employed in a first-round RT-PCR of the TCR CDR3. TCRdb re-analysed the multiplex PCR reads in MiXCR, keeping a single row per CDR3 protein. The sample shows fewer than 900,000 distinct CDR3 sequences, roughly 20% of them seen only once. The CDR3 totals 16 residues. Germline CDR1 is MNHNY and CDR2 is SVGAGI (reference sequence). V lost 2 bases, J lost 5 bases, and 15 bases lay in between.

The chain combines TRBV6-6 with TRBJ1-4; the D gene is possibly TRBD1 (5 bases). The sequence derives from a woman in her forties or fifties with Graves' hyperthyroidism that later progressed to Graves' ophthalmopathy. The sequenced sample was blood. In DNA form, the CDR3 reads TGTGCCAGCAGTTACAATAGCCCAGGGAGAAATGAAAAACTGTTTTTT. Protein: CASSYNSPGRNEKLFF.